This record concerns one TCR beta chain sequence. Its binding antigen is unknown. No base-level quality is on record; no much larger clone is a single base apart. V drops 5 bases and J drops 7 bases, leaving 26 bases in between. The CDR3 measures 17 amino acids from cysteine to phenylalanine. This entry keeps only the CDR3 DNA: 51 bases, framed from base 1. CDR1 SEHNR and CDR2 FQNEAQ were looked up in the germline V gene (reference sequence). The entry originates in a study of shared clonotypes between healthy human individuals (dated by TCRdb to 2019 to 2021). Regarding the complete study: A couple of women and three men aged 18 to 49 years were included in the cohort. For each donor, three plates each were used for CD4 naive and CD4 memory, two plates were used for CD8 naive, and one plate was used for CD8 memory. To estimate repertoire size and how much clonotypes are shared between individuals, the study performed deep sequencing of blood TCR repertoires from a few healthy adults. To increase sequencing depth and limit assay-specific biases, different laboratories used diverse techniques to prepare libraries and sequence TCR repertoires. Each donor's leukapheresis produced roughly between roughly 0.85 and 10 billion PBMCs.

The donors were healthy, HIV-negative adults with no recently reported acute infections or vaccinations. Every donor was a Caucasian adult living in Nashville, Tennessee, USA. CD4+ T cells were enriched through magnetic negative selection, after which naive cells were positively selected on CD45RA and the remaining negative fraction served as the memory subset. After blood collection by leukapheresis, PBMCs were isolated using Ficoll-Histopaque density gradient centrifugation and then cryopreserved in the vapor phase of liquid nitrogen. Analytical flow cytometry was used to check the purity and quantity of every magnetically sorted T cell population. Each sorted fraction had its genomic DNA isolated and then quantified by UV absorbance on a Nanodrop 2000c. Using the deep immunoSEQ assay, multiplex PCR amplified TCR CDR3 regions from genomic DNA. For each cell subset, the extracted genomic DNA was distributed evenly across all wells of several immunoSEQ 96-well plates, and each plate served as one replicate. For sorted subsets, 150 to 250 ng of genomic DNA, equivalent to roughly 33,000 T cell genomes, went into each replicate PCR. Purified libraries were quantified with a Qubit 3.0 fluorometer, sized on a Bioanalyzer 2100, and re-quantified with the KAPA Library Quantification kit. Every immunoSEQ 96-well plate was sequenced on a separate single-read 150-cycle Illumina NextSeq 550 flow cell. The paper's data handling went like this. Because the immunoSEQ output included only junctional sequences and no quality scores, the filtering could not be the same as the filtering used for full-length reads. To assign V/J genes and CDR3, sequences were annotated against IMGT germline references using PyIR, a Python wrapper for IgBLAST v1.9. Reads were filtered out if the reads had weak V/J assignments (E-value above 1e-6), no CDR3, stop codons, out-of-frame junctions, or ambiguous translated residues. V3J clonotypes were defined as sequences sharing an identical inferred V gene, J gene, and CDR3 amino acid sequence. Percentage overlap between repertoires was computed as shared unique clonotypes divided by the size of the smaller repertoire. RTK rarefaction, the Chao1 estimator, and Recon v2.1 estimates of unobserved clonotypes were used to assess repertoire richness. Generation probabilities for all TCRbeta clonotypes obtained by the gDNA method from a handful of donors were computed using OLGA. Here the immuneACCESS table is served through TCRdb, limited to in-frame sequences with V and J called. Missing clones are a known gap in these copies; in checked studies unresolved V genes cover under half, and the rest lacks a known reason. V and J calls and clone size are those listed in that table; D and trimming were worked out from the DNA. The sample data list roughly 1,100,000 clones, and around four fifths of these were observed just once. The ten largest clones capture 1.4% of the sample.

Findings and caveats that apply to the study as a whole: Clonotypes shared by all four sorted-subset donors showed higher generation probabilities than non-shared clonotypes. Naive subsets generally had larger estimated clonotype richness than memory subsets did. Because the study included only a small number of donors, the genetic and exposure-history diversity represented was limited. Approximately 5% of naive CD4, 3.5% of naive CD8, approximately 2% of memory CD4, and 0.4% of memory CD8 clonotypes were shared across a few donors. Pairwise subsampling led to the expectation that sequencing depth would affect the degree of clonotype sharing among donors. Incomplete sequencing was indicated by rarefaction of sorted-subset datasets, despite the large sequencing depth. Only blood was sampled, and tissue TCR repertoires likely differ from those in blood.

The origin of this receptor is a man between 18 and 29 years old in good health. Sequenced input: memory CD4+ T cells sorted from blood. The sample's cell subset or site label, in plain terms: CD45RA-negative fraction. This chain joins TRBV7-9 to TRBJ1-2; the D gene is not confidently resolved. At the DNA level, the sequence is TGTGCCAGCAGCCTCACGAACGTCGGGCACGGAACTGGTGGCTACACCTTC. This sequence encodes CASSLTNVGHGTGGYTF.